Below are 6 T cell receptor beta chains sequenced from a single sample in a study of T cells in localized non-small cell lung cancer. The repertoire was sequenced with immunoSEQ multiplex PCR; TCRdb's copy has only in-frame clones and lacks some. This table holds roughly 2,000 clones, 27% found once. This sample comprised normal lung tissue next to the tumor, obtained before any cancer treatment. The receptors were gathered from a male donor at least 60 years old with stage II lung adenocarcinoma.

The V and J genes are TRBV12-5 and TRBJ2-7; D not certain. V dropped 0 bases and J dropped 2 bases, with 5 bases sitting between them. Germline-derived CDR1 and CDR2 are LGHNT and FRNRAP. CDR3 size: 13 residues. In DNA, the CDR3 is TGTGCTAGTGGTTTGGTACTTACCTACGAGCAGTACTTC. It specifies CASGLVLTYEQYF.

The chain recombines TRBV15 with TRBJ1-3; perhaps TRBD1 as D (5 bases). This CDR3 has 15 residues. Trimming took off 10 bases at V and 0 bases at J, with 16 bases between the two ends. The germline CDR1 and CDR2 sequences are LNHNV and YYDKDF (reference sequence). The CDR3 loop is CAISRQGPSGNTIYF. The CDR3 nucleotides are TGTGCCATCTCGCGTCAGGGACCCTCTGGAAACACCATATATTTT.

The table lists this clone with a few counts. For the CDR3, the DNA is TGTGCCACCAGCAAGAGCTGGAACACTGAAGCTTTCTTT. Protein: CATSKSWNTEAFF. This chain connects TRBV15 to TRBJ1-1; unclear D gene. The CDR3 runs to 13 residues. Trimming removed 4 bases from V and 1 base from J, with 7 bases in between. Per the germline V gene, CDR1 is LNHNV and CDR2 is YYDKDF (reference sequence).

The CDR3 is CASGLYLGEQFF. The CDR3 DNA reads as TGTGCTAGTGGTTTGTATCTGGGTGAGCAGTTCTTC. This rearrangement joins TRBV12-5 to TRBJ2-1; unclear D gene. Germline V lookup: CDR1 LGHNT, CDR2 FRNRAP. V lost 2 bases and J lost 9, with 8 bases in between. CDR3 length: 12 amino acids.

This chain joins TRBV10-3 and TRBJ1-2, with a tentative D call TRBD1 (5 bases). The V and J ends lost 2 bases and 3 bases respectively, with 13 bases between them. The CDR3 is 15 amino acids. Germline values: CDR1 ENHRY, CDR2 SYGVKD. CDR3 in DNA: TGTGCCATCAGTGAGGGGACTGGTCTAGACTATGGCTACACCTTC. It specifies CAISEGTGLDYGYTF.

This clone is classed as medium-sized. The chain links TRBV4-1 to TRBJ2-7; possibly TRBD1 for D (6 bases). This CDR3 is built from 15 residues. Trimming pared 2 bases from V and 1 base from J, leaving 12 bases between. Per germline, CDR1 MGHRA and CDR2 YSYEKL. In nucleotides, the CDR3 is TGCGCCAGCAGCCAATCCCTAACAGGGTCCTACGAGCAGTACTTC. Translation gives CASSQSLTGSYEQYF.